This T cell receptor (beta chain) was captured in a study of blood T cells in healthy people across ages. About this clonotype: What it binds is unknown.

With a J-beta primer mix and a sample-barcoded 5' primer, a second PCR ran roughly 6 to 11 cycles. A tag from a template-switch adaptor with 12 random nucleotides marked each cDNA molecule. TCRdb recomputed calls from the 5' RACE reads with MiXCR, one row per CDR3 protein. Of 800,000 to 950,000 distinct CDR3 sequences listed, 36% are singletons. Findings and caveats of the study: Strong correlation linked observed beta diversity and percent naive T cells. Considered underestimates were the diversity estimates obtained from one million T cells.

Isolation yielded PBMCs, at least 6.5 million per sample, in every case. Sample: blood. The TCR was taken from a man younger than 35 in good health.

CDR3 protein: CASSKTPPYEQYF. CDR3 nucleotides: TGTGCCAGCAGTAAGACTCCCCCCTACGAGCAGTACTTC. The rearrangement links TRBV27 to TRBJ2-7; unclear D gene. This CDR3 has 13 amino acids. The V end was cut by 5 bases, the J end by 2 bases, with 10 bases between. Germline loops: CDR1 MNHEY, CDR2 SMNVEV (reference sequence).